This T cell receptor beta chain was found in a study of blood T cells in healthy people across ages. The length of the CDR3 is 14 residues. Trimming removed 3 bases from V and 2 bases from J, with 10 bases in between. Study outcomes and limitations: Age advanced and TCR beta diversity per million T cells fell, roughly linearly.

Notes on this clonotype: What it binds is unknown.

For the second PCR, which ran for 7 to 11 cycles, a sample-barcoded 5' primer and a J-beta primer mix were used. TCRdb redid the calling of the 5' RACE reads with MiXCR, one entry per CDR3 protein. This sample has some 1.8 million distinct CDR3 sequences, with roughly two fifths found just once. This sequence joins TRBV12-3 or TRBV12-4 and TRBJ2-5, with a possible D match to TRBD2 (5 bases). Sample: blood. This TCR was sampled from a human donor in good health. This CDR3 reads CASSFIALQETQYF. In DNA form, the CDR3 reads TGTGCCAGCAGTTTCATAGCGCTTCAAGAGACCCAGTACTTC.